The 13 T cell receptor beta chains below were found in one sample sequenced in a study of cytomegalovirus exposure and HLA in healthy donors (TCRdb year 2017). To prepare the library, the immunoSEQ multiplex PCR assay was applied. For the multiplex PCR, a mixture combining 60 forward primers for TCR Vbeta segments and 13 reverse primers for TCR Jbeta segments was used. TCRdb carries this immuneACCESS record with in-frame sequences only. Its versions omit some clonotypes, under half of them owing to an unresolved V gene in the studies checked, with the rest unexplained. The sample table contains approximately 120,000 clones; only one count was recorded for just under 75% of them. The ten top clones hold 4.5% to 5% of the sample. Sequencing was performed on PBMCs. These receptors came from a man aged 55 to 69 in good health and CMV-seropositive.

V is TRBV29-1 and J is TRBJ2-5; 7 bases fit TRBD1. The V segment lost 0 bases and the J segment 3 bases; nucleotides outside the gene matches: 10. CDR3 length equals 16 residues. Per germline, CDR1 SQVTM and CDR2 ANQGSEA. CDR3 nucleotides: TGCAGCGTTGAAGATCTAATTTGGCAGGGGGAAGAGACCCAGTACTTC. This gives the protein CSVEDLIWQGEETQYF.

The rearrangement uses TRBV5-1 and TRBJ2-7, with TRBD1 matching over 12 bases. Trimming cost V 3 bases and J 2 bases; bases outside gene matches: 3. This CDR3 spans 15 amino acids. Germline V gives CDR1 SGHRS, CDR2 YFSETQ. CDR3 sequence (DNA): TGCGCCAGCAGCTCCGGGACAGGGGGCGCCTACGAGCAGTACTTC. Translating it yields CASSSGTGGAYEQYF.

The V gene is TRBV2, the J gene TRBJ1-6, with D unclear. CDR3 size: 17 residues. Trimming removed 6 bases from V and 4 bases from J, with 19 bases in between. Germline assignment: CDR1 SNHLY and CDR2 FYNNEI. CDR3 loop: CASSPQKAGDYNSPLHF. CDR3 DNA: TGTGCCAGCAGCCCCCAAAAGGCAGGTGATTATAATTCACCCCTCCACTTT.

This clone showed up just a few times. This chain joins TRBV13 and TRBJ2-3, with D maybe TRBD2 (5 bases). The CDR3 has 13 amino acids. The germline V gene has CDR1 PRHDT and CDR2 FYEKMQ (reference sequence). V was cut by 2 bases and J by 2 bases, with 5 bases left in between. The CDR3 DNA reads as TGTGCCAGCAGCTTACGGGACACAGATACGCAGTATTTT. It encodes CASSLRDTDTQYF.

The chain links TRBV7-9 to TRBJ2-7; tentative D call: TRBD2 (5 bases). Trimming took 2 bases from V and 4 from J, leaving 6 bases between them. Germline loops: CDR1 SEHNR, CDR2 FQNEAQ (reference sequence). The CDR3 consists of 12 residues. CDR3 protein: CASSLTGYEQYF. The CDR3 coding sequence is TGTGCCAGCAGCTTAACGGGGTACGAGCAGTACTTC.

The gene calls are TRBV29-1 and TRBJ2-1; D gene unclear. The CDR3 runs 12 residues. CDR1 and CDR2 from the germline V gene are SQVTM and ANQGSEA. The V end lost 7 bases, the J end lost 4 bases, and 11 bases lay between the germline ends. The CDR3 protein is CSAGPAYNEQFF. CDR3 sequence (DNA): TGCAGCGCTGGTCCTGCGTACAATGAGCAGTTCTTC.

The chain carries TRBV5-4 and TRBJ2-7, with 11 bases fitting TRBD2. The CDR3 loop spans 18 amino acids. Losses at the gene ends were 0 bases for V and 2 bases for J; bases not matched to a gene: 10. The germline CDR1 and CDR2 sequences are SGHNT and YYREEE (reference sequence). The CDR3 spells CASSLGFSSGGPPYEQYF. CDR3 nucleotides: TGTGCCAGCAGCTTGGGCTTCTCTAGCGGGGGGCCCCCCTACGAGCAGTACTTC.

The V and J genes are TRBV4-2 and TRBJ2-3; D not certain. The CDR3 loop spans 19 amino acids. V was clipped by 0 bases and J by 0 bases, with 19 bases between them. Per germline, CDR1 LGHNA and CDR2 YNFKEQ. In DNA, the CDR3 is TGTGCCAGCAGCCAAGACGTCGGAGCTAGATTCGGGAGCACAGATACGCAGTATTTT. Amino acids: CASSQDVGARFGSTDTQYF.

The chain recombines TRBV19 with TRBJ2-7, with a possible D match to TRBD1 (6 bases). V dropped 8 bases and J dropped 3 bases, with 14 bases sitting between them. In germline, CDR1 is LNHDA, CDR2 SQIVND (reference sequence). The CDR3 loop spans 13 amino acids. DNA for the CDR3: TGTGCCAGTTGCCCGACAGGAGGCTACGAGCAGTACTTC. Protein: CASCPTGGYEQYF.

The rearrangement joins TRBV4-1 to TRBJ2-3; D gene ambiguous. The germline V gene has CDR1 MGHRA and CDR2 YSYEKL. V was trimmed by 3 bases and J by 2 bases, leaving 3 bases between them. This CDR3 region has 12 residues. CDR3 sequence (DNA): TGCGCCAGCAGCCATCACACAGATACGCAGTATTTT. As protein: CASSHHTDTQYF.

This clone was seen a few times. V and J are TRBV6-5 and TRBJ2-1, with D possibly matching TRBD1 (6 bases). The V end was cut by 6 bases, the J end by 8 bases, with 20 bases between. Germline assignment: CDR1 MNHEY and CDR2 SVGAGI. This CDR3 is built from 15 residues. The DNA for the CDR3 is TGTGCCAGCAGACAACAGGGCAGTCGGTTCCATGAGCAGTTCTTC. Residues: CASRQQGSRFHEQFF.

The J gene is TRBJ2-5, the V gene TRBV5-4, with 7 nucleotides matching TRBD2. This CDR3 has 15 amino acids. CDR1 is SGHNT, CDR2 YYREEE, per germline (reference sequence). V lost 0 bases, J lost 4 bases, and 6 bases stayed unmatched. CDR3 nucleotide sequence: TGTGCCAGCAGCTTGGTGGACGGGGGGACAGAGACCCAGTACTTC. Protein sequence: CASSLVDGGTETQYF.

CDR3: CASSVVFGETQYF. DNA for the CDR3: TGTGCCAGCAGCGTAGTATTCGGGGAGACCCAGTACTTC. The chain is built from TRBV9 and TRBJ2-5; unclear D gene. This CDR3 has 13 amino acids. V lost 0 bases to trimming and J lost 5 bases, with 8 bases between them. From germline, CDR1 is SGDLS and CDR2 YYNGEE.